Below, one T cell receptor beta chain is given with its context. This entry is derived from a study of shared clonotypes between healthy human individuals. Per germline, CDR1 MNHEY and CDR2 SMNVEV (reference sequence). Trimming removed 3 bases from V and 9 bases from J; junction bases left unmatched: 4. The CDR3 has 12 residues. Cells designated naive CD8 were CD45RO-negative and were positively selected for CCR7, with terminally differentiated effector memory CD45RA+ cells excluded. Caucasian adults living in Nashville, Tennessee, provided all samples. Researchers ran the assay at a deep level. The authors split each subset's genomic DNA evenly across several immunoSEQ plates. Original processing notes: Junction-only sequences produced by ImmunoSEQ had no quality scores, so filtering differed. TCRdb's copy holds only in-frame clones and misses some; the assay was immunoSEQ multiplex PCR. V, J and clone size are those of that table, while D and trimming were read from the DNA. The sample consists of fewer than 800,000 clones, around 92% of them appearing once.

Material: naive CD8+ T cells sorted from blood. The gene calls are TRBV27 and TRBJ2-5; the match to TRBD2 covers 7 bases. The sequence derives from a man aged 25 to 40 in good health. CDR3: CASSLTGRAQYF. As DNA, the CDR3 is TGTGCCAGCAGTTTGACGGGGAGGGCCCAGTACTTC.